This T cell receptor (beta chain) was captured in a study of response to subunit inactivated influenza vaccine. As for this clonotype: Its matching antigen is unknown.

TCRdb re-called the RT-PCR reads through MiXCR, storing one row per CDR3 protein. Seen here are 860,000 or so distinct CDR3 sequences, 21% observed once, and the top ten hold 10%. Study results and caveats: The authors suggested that few new T cells are recruited per seasonal influenza vaccination.

CDR1 and CDR2 (germline): SQVTM, ANQGSEA. This CDR3 contains 13 residues. The trim removed 3 bases at V and 8 bases at J, leaving 7 bases unmatched. V usage is TRBV29-1 and J usage is TRBJ2-1, with 7 nucleotides matching TRBD2. The TCR was taken from a man aged 50 or older who received an inactivated influenza vaccine. The material was PBMCs from blood, obtained 4 to 6 days after vaccination. The CDR3 sequence is CSVERLAGDEQFF. The CDR3 DNA reads TGCAGCGTTGAGAGACTAGCTGGCGATGAGCAGTTCTTC.